Listed here are 21 T cell receptor beta chains from one sample, sequenced in a study of T cell responses to AZD1222 COVID-19 vaccine. Repertoires were generated with immunoSEQ multiplex PCR, while TCRdb's copy carries only in-frame clones and drops some. Among 150,000 or so clones listed, roughly nine tenths were seen once. The starting material was peripheral blood, obtained 28 days after the second AZD1222 dose. The receptors were gathered from an adult who received the AZD1222 COVID-19 vaccine.

This clone was picked up a small number of times. The chain joins TRBV19 to TRBJ1-5; the D is unclear. Deletions cut 3 bases from V and 4 bases from J, with 10 bases between. Germline V gene sequence: CDR1 LNHDA, CDR2 SQIVND (reference sequence). CDR3 size: 14 residues. Here the CDR3 DNA reads TGTGCCAGTAGTATGAACAGCTTTAATCAGCCCCAGCATTTT. Amino acid sequence: CASSMNSFNQPQHF.

The V and J genes are TRBV30 and TRBJ1-6; 8 nucleotides match TRBD1. With 0 bases clipped from V and 10 bases from J, the junction kept 5 bases outside the gene matches. Per germline, CDR1 GTSNPN and CDR2 SVGIG (reference sequence). The CDR3 runs 14 residues. DNA for the CDR3: TGTGCCTGGAGTGTTGGACAGGGACAGTCACCCCTCCACTTT. It codes for CAWSVGQGQSPLHF.

The rearrangement uses TRBV5-6 and TRBJ2-4, with D maybe TRBD1 (6 bases). Trimming stripped 0 bases from V and 7 bases from J, with 14 bases between. CDR3 size: 15 residues. From germline, CDR1 is SGHDT and CDR2 YYEEEE. Here the CDR3 DNA reads TGTGCCAGCAGCTTGGTACAGGGCCGGAGTAACATTCAGTACTTC. It is translated as CASSLVQGRSNIQYF.

This clone was seen a few times. V gene TRBV30 combines with J gene TRBJ1-2; D might be TRBD1 (6 bases). The ends were cut back, 2 bases at V and 8 bases at J, with 15 bases in the middle. The CDR3 runs 13 residues. CDR1 is GTSNPN and CDR2 is SVGIG in the germline V gene (reference sequence). CDR3 region: CAWSTFTGSGYTF. CDR3 nucleotides: TGTGCCTGGAGTACCTTTACAGGGTCCGGCTACACCTTC.

This chain connects TRBV7-8 to TRBJ1-5; tentatively, D is TRBD1 (6 bases). Germline CDR1 and CDR2: SGHVS and FQNEAQ. V lost 5 bases and J lost 7, with 27 bases in between. This CDR3 is built from 18 residues. CDR3 bases: TGTGCCAGCAGCCCGACAACTGTTACAGGGATTCTAAAACAGCCCCAGCATTTT. Translation gives CASSPTTVTGILKQPQHF. Looking up the rest from reference TRBV7-8 and TRBJ1-5 gives the full variable domain: GAGVSQSPRYKVAKRGQDVALRCDPISGHVSLFWYQQALGQGPEFLTYFQNEAQLDKSGLPSDRFFAERPEGSVSTLKIQRTQQEDSAVYLCASSPTTVTGILKQPQHFGDGTRLSIL.

This rearrangement joins TRBV3-1 (or the pseudogene TRBV3-2) to TRBJ2-1, with TRBD2 matching over 10 bases. The germline V gene has CDR1 LGHDT and CDR2 YNNKEL (reference sequence). The V gene end was trimmed by 4 bases and the J gene end by 5 bases; junction bases not matched to a gene: 14. The CDR3 consists of 18 residues. The CDR3 nucleotides are TGTGCCAGCAGCCTGCGAATAACCCTAGCGGGGGAGAACAATGAGCAGTTCTTC. It codes for CASSLRITLAGENNEQFF.

This chain connects TRBV14 to TRBJ1-2, with a weak D call TRBD1 (5 bases). The length of the CDR3 is 15 residues. V shed 1 base and J shed 0 bases, with 9 bases lying between them. The germline V gene has CDR1 SGHDN and CDR2 FVKESK. The CDR3 DNA is TGTGCCAGCAGCCAAGGACAGCTCACTAACTATGGCTACACCTTC. The encoded protein is CASSQGQLTNYGYTF.

CDR3 nucleotides: TGTGCCAGCAGGACTAGCGGGACCTCCTACAATGAGCAGTTCTTC. Encoded protein: CASRTSGTSYNEQFF. The rearrangement links TRBV2 to TRBJ2-1; 11 bases map to TRBD2. Per germline, CDR1 SNHLY and CDR2 FYNNEI. This CDR3 is 15 amino acids long. V lost 6 bases, J lost 0 bases, and 1 base stayed unmatched. The entire variable domain, with the rest obtained from reference TRBV2 and TRBJ2-1, is as follows: EPEVTQTPSHQVTQMGQEVILRCVPISNHLYFYWYRQILGQKVEFLVSFYNNEISEKSEIFDDQFSVERPDGSNFTLKIRSTKLEDSAMYFCASRTSGTSYNEQFFGPGTRLTVL.

The genes are TRBV18 and TRBJ1-1; no clear D. The CDR3 is made up of 12 amino acids. Per germline, CDR1 KGHSH and CDR2 LQKENI. Trimming pared 8 bases from V and 1 base from J, leaving 8 bases between. The CDR3 coding sequence is TGTGCCAGCCGCCCGGGGAACACTGAAGCTTTCTTT. Its protein product is CASRPGNTEAFF.

The gene calls are TRBV27 and TRBJ1-1; 7 bases agree with TRBD1. The CDR3 covers 13 residues. Germline values: CDR1 MNHEY, CDR2 SMNVEV (reference sequence). The ends lost 5 bases at V and 10 bases at J; junction bases unmatched: 10. This chain's CDR3 is CASSKGGNRGAFF. The CDR3 coding sequence is TGTGCCAGCAGTAAGGGGGGAAACAGGGGAGCTTTCTTT.

The rearrangement joins TRBV5-1 to TRBJ2-1; D is unclear. V shed 2 bases and J shed 7 bases, with 16 bases lying between them. Germline loops: CDR1 SGHRS, CDR2 YFSETQ. This CDR3 comprises 15 residues. The CDR3 here is CASSLFEPKDNEQFF. The CDR3 DNA sequence: TGCGCCAGCAGCTTATTCGAGCCAAAGGATAATGAGCAGTTCTTC.

This chain uses TRBV3-1 (or the pseudogene TRBV3-2) with TRBJ1-1; D is unclear. Germline loops: CDR1 LGHDT, CDR2 YNNKEL (reference sequence). Trimming stripped 1 base from V and 3 bases from J, with 3 bases between. The CDR3 sequence is 12 residues long. The CDR3: CASSQADTEAFF. The CDR3 coding sequence is TGTGCCAGCAGCCAAGCGGACACTGAAGCTTTCTTT.

This clone was seen once. The V gene is TRBV10-2, the J gene TRBJ2-1; perhaps TRBD1 as D (6 bases). The CDR3 extends over 12 amino acids. The ends were cut back, 8 bases at V and 8 bases at J, with 13 bases in the middle. Looked up from germline, CDR1 is WSHSY and CDR2 is SAAADI. The CDR3 DNA reads TGCGCCAGCGGATCCCAGGGGTATGAGCAGTTCTTC. Translated: CASGSQGYEQFF.

The chain uses TRBV7-2 and TRBJ2-7; TRBD2 agrees at 8 bases. The CDR3 consists of 15 residues. V shed 5 bases, J shed 5 bases, and the junction held 11 bases outside the gene matches. The V gene's germline CDR1 is SGHTA and CDR2 FQGNSA. The CDR3 DNA reads TGTGCCAGCAGCCACAGCGGGAGAAGGGTTGACGAGCAGTACTTC. Protein: CASSHSGRRVDEQYF.

The V and J genes are TRBV30 and TRBJ2-7, with D possibly TRBD1 on 6 matching bases. The V gene lost 0 bases and the J gene lost 3 bases, with 15 bases spanning the gap. The CDR3 covers 15 residues. The germline V gene has CDR1 GTSNPN and CDR2 SVGIG (reference sequence). The CDR3, as DNA: TGTGCCTGGAGTGTACCCGGCAGGGGACGCTACGAGCAGTACTTC. Its protein product is CAWSVPGRGRYEQYF.

In this sample, this clone turned up once. This chain uses TRBV19 with TRBJ1-5; D gene uncertain. With 4 bases removed from V and 9 bases from J, the gap between germline ends came to 13 bases. The CDR3 is 13 amino acids. CDR1 LNHDA and CDR2 SQIVND come from the germline V gene (reference sequence). The CDR3 DNA reads as TGTGCCAGTAGTACCTTGCCTTATCTGCCCCAGCATTTT. It is translated as CASSTLPYLPQHF.

The chain is built from TRBV28 and TRBJ1-5, with TRBD1 identical over 8 bases. Trimming removed 7 bases from V and 2 bases from J; junction bases left unmatched: 1. CDR1 and CDR2 (germline): MDHEN, SYDVKM. The CDR3 covers 13 residues. The CDR3 DNA follows: TGTGCCAGCAAGACAGGGGGCAATCAGCCCCAGCATTTT. This gives the protein CASKTGGNQPQHF.

This rearrangement joins TRBV3-1 (or the pseudogene TRBV3-2) to TRBJ1-1, with D maybe TRBD1 (6 bases). The germline V gene has CDR1 LGHDT and CDR2 YNNKEL (reference sequence). With 4 bases removed from V and 11 bases from J, the gap between germline ends came to 11 bases. The CDR3 contains 11 residues. The CDR3 DNA sequence: TGTGCCAGCAGCCTCGGGGGCCTGGCTTTCTTT. Translated, it gives CASSLGGLAFF.

The CDR3 DNA reads TGCGCCAGCAGCTTGGCGGGACAGGTGCCCTATGGCTACACCTTC. The encoded protein is CASSLAGQVPYGYTF. J is TRBJ1-2 and V is TRBV5-1; TRBD1 matches 8 bases. J lost 4 bases, V lost 0 bases, and 5 bases had no gene match. This CDR3 is built from 15 residues. Germline CDR1 SGHRS, CDR2 YFSETQ.

V gene TRBV29-1 combines with J gene TRBJ2-7; D call uncertain. The CDR3 contains 14 residues. Looked up from germline, CDR1 is SQVTM and CDR2 is ANQGSEA. This chain's CDR3 is CSASIYKSSYEQYF. CDR3 nucleotide sequence: TGCAGTGCTTCCATCTACAAAAGCTCCTACGAGCAGTACTTC.

Comment on this clone: The sample has other DNA sequences that encode this CDR3 too. The chain carries TRBV18 and TRBJ1-2; D gene uncertain. This CDR3 region has 11 residues. Between the trimmed V and J ends, which lost 2 bases and 8 bases, there was a span of 6 bases. Germline V gene data show CDR1 as KGHSH and CDR2 as LQKENI. CDR3 nucleotide sequence: TGTGCCAGCTCACCAGGCGACGGCTACACCTTC. Its translation: CASSPGDGYTF.